The rows below give T cell receptor beta chains drawn from one sample of a study of graft-versus-host responses after intestinal transplantation. These receptors' antigens are unknown. Libraries were prepared by immunoSEQ multiplex PCR; TCRdb keeps only in-frame clonotypes and omits some of them. Here the sample spans some 140,000 clones, over 90% being singletons. Sequencing was performed on unstimulated CD4+ T cells sorted from spleen or lymph node cells, taken before intestinal transplant. The receptors stem from a human donor who received an intestinal transplant. The CDR3 runs from the conserved cysteine through the conserved F or W. D genes are given only for firm matches. Rows give clone size only sometimes, using once, few, many, or a class for an expanded clone.

TGTGCCAGTAGTCCAAATACAGGGGCCCACAATCAGCCCCAGCATTTT	CASSPNTGAHNQPQHF	NA	TRBD1	TRBV19	TRBJ1-5
TGCAGCGTCGGGTCGGGACAGCTTAATGAAAAACTGTTTTTT	CSVGSGQLNEKLFF	few	TRBD1	TRBV29-1	TRBJ1-4
TGCGCCAGCAGCTTGGGGGACAGGGGTACCGGGGAGCTGTTTTTT	CASSLGDRGTGELFF	NA	TRBD1	TRBV5-1	TRBJ2-2
TGTGCCAGCAGCTTAGGGACAGGGGGCTCCTATAATTCACCCCTCCACTTT	CASSLGTGGSYNSPLHF	NA	TRBD1	TRBV7-9	TRBJ1-6
TGTGCCAGCAGCTTAATCCCGCAACCCTTAAAGGGAGAGACCCAGTACTTC	CASSLIPQPLKGETQYF	NA	NA	TRBV7-2	TRBJ2-5
TGTGCCAGCAGCTTAGCGCATCGCGGGAGGGCTCTTGAGCAGTTCTTC	CASSLAHRGRALEQFF	NA	TRBD2	TRBV7-8	TRBJ2-1
TGTGCCAGCAGCTCCCGGACAGGGGAGAGAGTCTTT	CASSSRTGERVF	NA	TRBD1	TRBV7-8	TRBJ1-1
TGTGCCAGCAGCGGAACTAGCAGCACCGGGGAGCTGTTTTTT	CASSGTSSTGELFF	NA	NA	TRBV7-8	TRBJ2-2
TGTGCCAGTAGTCGGGCTGGATTTGGGACCCAGTACTTC	CASSRAGFGTQYF	NA	NA	TRBV19	TRBJ2-5
TGTGCCAGTAGTATCCCCGGACAGGGAGCTAACTATGGCTACACCTTC	CASSIPGQGANYGYTF	once	TRBD1	TRBV19	TRBJ1-2
TGTGCCATCAGTGACAAAGTCGCAGAGACCCAGTACTTC	CAISDKVAETQYF	NA	NA	TRBV10-3	TRBJ2-5
TGTGCCAGCAGCTTACCAAGCACAGATACGCAGTATTTT	CASSLPSTDTQYF	few	NA	TRBV7-2	TRBJ2-3
TGTGCCAGCAGCTTAAGGGCGTCCAATGAGCAGTTCTTC	CASSLRASNEQFF	NA	NA	TRBV7-2	TRBJ2-1
TGTGCCACCTCGACAGGGGGCGAGCAGTACTTC	CATSTGGEQYF	NA	TRBD1	TRBV10-3	TRBJ2-7
TGCGCCAGCAGCCCGCGACTAGAAGGCTCGCCAGGAAGTATCTACGAGCAGTACTTC	CASSPRLEGSPGSIYEQYF	NA	NA	TRBV4-1	TRBJ2-7
TGTGCCAGCACCCCCGGACTAGCGGGATCTCGCGCCGGGGAGCTGTTTTTT	CASTPGLAGSRAGELFF	once	TRBD2	TRBV5-7	TRBJ2-2
TGTGCCAGCATACGACAGGACGACAATCAGCCCCAGCATTTT	CASIRQDDNQPQHF	NA	NA	TRBV28	TRBJ1-5
TGTGCCAGCAGTTCCCCCCGGGGGGAATCTGGAAACACCATATATTTT	CASSSPRGESGNTIYF	NA	NA	TRBV28	TRBJ1-3
TGTGCCAGCAGCCGCGGTGAGGGGCCACAGAGGGAGCAGTACTTC	CASSRGEGPQREQYF	NA	NA	TRBV28	TRBJ2-7
TGTGCCAGCACCCAAAAACATAGCGGGAGCTGGGCCTACGAGCAGTACTTC	CASTQKHSGSWAYEQYF	NA	TRBD2	TRBV27	TRBJ2-7
TGCGCCAGCAGCTTGGTTGGGGGTTACGAGCAGTACTTC	CASSLVGGYEQYF	NA	NA	TRBV5-1	TRBJ2-7
TGTGCCAGCAGTGGACAGGGGATCTCCTACGAGCAGTACTTC	CASSGQGISYEQYF	NA	TRBD1	TRBV28	TRBJ2-7
TGTGCCAGCAGGCCCGACCGGACTGAAGCTTTCTTT	CASRPDRTEAFF	NA	NA	TRBV2	TRBJ1-1
TGCGCCAGCAGCTTGCCTGAACAGGGAAAGAATGAAAAACTGTTTTTT	CASSLPEQGKNEKLFF	few	NA	TRBV5-1	TRBJ1-4
TGTGCCAGCACTGGAGGGCAGGGCGTGGGAGCGGGAGCCCACGAGCAGTACTTC	CASTGGQGVGAGAHEQYF	NA	TRBD2	TRBV28	TRBJ2-7
TGTGCCAGCAGCTTAGACAGCTCCTATAATTCACCCCTCCACTTT	CASSLDSSYNSPLHF	NA	NA	TRBV7-2	TRBJ1-6
TGTGCCAGCAGTGCGTGGGAGACCCAGTACTTC	CASSAWETQYF	NA	NA	TRBV25-1	TRBJ2-5
TGTGCCAGCAGCTTAGCAACGGGGAACACTGAAGCTTTCTTT	CASSLATGNTEAFF	NA	NA	TRBV7-2	TRBJ1-1
TGTGCCAGCAGTTCCGACTACAATGAGCAGTTCTTC	CASSSDYNEQFF	NA	NA	TRBV27	TRBJ2-1
TGTGCCAGCAGCGTTAGAGGACAGGGTAATGAAAAACTGTTTTTT	CASSVRGQGNEKLFF	NA	TRBD1	TRBV7-9	TRBJ1-4
TGTGCCAGCAGTCCCGACGGTTCCTATGGCTACACCTTC	CASSPDGSYGYTF	NA	NA	TRBV6-4	TRBJ1-2
TGTGCCTGGAGTGTACAAAGGACTAACAGGGGAGAGACCCAGTACTTC	CAWSVQRTNRGETQYF	once	NA	TRBV30	TRBJ2-5
TGTGCCAGCAGTTCGATCGCAGGACCTTACGAGCAGTACTTC	CASSSIAGPYEQYF	NA	NA	TRBV11-2	TRBJ2-7
TGTGCCAGCAGTGCTCATCCGACGGTTAACTATGGCTACACCTTC	CASSAHPTVNYGYTF	few	NA	TRBV28	TRBJ1-2